Below, one TCR beta chain is given with its context. What it recognizes is unknown. The data are from a study of memory CD4+ T cells and cytomegalovirus serostatus. Study-level information: Donors were healthy Belgian adults, 9 CMV seropositive and approximately 25 seronegative. Overall study results and limits: A US-trained random forest predicted CMV serostatus with median AUC around 0.91.

Produced via immunoSEQ multiplex PCR; TCRdb's table is partial and in-frame only. In the table there are some 80,000 clones, more than 70% of which are singletons. The sort gate was single viable CD3+CD4+CD8-CD45RO+ cells for memory CD4+ T cells. Positive selection with CD4 microbeads enriched total CD4+ T cells. The V end was cut by 0 bases, the J end by 5 bases, with 17 bases between. There are 17 residues in the CDR3. The germline V gene encodes CDR1 SGHDT and CDR2 YYEEEE. The receptor was derived from an adult in good health and CMV-seronegative. The sequenced material came from memory CD4+ T cells from blood. The V gene is TRBV5-6, the J gene TRBJ2-2; possibly TRBD2 for D (7 bases). CDR3 in amino acids: CASSLALRGAGTGELFF. The CDR3 DNA reads TGTGCCAGCAGCTTGGCCCTTCGGGGGGCAGGGACCGGGGAGCTGTTTTTT.